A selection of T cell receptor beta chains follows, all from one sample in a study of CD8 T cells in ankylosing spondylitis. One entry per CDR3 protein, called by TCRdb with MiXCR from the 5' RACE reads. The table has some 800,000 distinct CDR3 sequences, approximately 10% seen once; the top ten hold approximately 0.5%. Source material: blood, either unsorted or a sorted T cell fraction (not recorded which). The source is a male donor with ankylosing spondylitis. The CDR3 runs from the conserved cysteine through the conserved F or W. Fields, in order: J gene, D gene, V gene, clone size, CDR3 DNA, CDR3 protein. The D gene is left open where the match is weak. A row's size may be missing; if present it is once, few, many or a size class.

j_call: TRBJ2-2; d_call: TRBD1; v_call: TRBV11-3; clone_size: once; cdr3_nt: TGTGCCAGCAGCCTGGGACAGACTAACACCGGGGAGCTGTTTTTT; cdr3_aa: CASSLGQTNTGELFF
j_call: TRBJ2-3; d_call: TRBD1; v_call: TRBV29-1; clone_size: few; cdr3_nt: TGCAGCGGGGGACAGGGAAGCACAGATACGCAGTATTTT; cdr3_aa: CSGGQGSTDTQYF
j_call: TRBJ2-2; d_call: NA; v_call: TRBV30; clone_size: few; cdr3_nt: TGTGCCTGGAGTCTAGGTCTGGGGAACACCGGGGAGCTGTTTTTT; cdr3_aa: CAWSLGLGNTGELFF
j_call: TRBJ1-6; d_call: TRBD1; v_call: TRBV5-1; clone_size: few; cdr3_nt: TGCGCCAGCAGCTTGGCTGGCCAGGGGGCCCTCCACTTT; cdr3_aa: CASSLAGQGALHF
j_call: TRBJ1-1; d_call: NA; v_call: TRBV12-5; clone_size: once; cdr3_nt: TGTGCTAGTGGACGTAGTCCGAACACTGAAGCTTTCTTT; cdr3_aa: CASGRSPNTEAFF
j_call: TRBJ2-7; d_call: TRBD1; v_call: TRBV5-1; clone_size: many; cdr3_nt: TGCGCCAGAAGCGACTACCGGGACAGCCGTACCTACGAGCAGTACTTC; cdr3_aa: CARSDYRDSRTYEQYF
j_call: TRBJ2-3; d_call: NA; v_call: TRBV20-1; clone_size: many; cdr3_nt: TGCAGTGCTAAGCCTGCATCAGATACGCAGTATTTT; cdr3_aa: CSAKPASDTQYF
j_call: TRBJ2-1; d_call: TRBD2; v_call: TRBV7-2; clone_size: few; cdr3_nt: TGTGCCAGCAGCGCCCTAGCGGGAGGATGGGGTGAGCAGTTCTTC; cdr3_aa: CASSALAGGWGEQFF
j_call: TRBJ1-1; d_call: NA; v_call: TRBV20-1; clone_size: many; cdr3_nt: TGCAGTGCTAGGAGGAGCACTGAAGCTTTCTTT; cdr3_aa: CSARRSTEAFF
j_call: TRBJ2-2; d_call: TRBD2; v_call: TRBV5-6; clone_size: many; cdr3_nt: TGTGCCAGCAGCCACCTAGCGGGAGAAGGGACCGGGGAGCTGTTTTTT; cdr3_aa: CASSHLAGEGTGELFF
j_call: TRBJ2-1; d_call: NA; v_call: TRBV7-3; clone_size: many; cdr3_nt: TGTGCCAGCAGCCTACTCCCGACAGATTACAATGAGCAGTTCTTC; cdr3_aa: CASSLLPTDYNEQFF
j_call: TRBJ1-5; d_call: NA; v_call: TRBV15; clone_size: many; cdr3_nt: TGTGCCACCAGCAGAGATCGTGAGGGTGGTAAGCCCCAGCATTTT; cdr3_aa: CATSRDREGGKPQHF
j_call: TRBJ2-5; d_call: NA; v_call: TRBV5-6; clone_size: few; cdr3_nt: TGTGCCAGCAGCTTTGGGGCAGGGGTACGTGAGACCCAGTACTTC; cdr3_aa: CASSFGAGVRETQYF
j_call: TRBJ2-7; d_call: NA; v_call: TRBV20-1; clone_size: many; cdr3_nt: TGCAGTGCCGCCACCCCCAGGACCTACGAGCAGTACTTC; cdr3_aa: CSAATPRTYEQYF
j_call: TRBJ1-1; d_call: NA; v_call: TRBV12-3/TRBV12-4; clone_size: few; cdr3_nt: TGTGCCAGCAGACCTTACGTGGGGCCTAACACTGAAGCTTTCTTT; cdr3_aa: CASRPYVGPNTEAFF
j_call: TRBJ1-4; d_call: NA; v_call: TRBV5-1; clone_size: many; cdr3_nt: TGCGCCAGCAGCTTGGGAGGGGAGCCTAATGAAAAACTGTTTTTT; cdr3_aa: CASSLGGEPNEKLFF
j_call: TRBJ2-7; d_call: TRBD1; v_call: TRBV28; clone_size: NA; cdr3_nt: TGTGCCAGCAGTTTTTTGGGACAGGCCTACGAGCAGTACTTC; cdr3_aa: CASSFLGQAYEQYF
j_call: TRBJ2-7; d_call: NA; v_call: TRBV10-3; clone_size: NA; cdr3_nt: TGTGCCATCAGTGAGTCGACTGTGAGCTCCTACGAGCAGTACTTC; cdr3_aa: CAISESTVSSYEQYF
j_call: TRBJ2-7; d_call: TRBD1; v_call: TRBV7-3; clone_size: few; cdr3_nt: TGTGCCAGCAGCTTAACGAGTACAGGGGCCTACGAGCAGTACTTC; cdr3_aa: CASSLTSTGAYEQYF
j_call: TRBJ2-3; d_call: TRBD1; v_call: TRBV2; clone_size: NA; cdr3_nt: TGTGCCAGCAGCCACAGGGGGCCCCGGGGTACGCAGTATTTT; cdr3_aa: CASSHRGPRGTQYF
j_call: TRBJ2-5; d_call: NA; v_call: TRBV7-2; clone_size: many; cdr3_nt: TGTGCCAGCAGCTTCTTCGGACAGCAGCCTTCCCAGTACTTC; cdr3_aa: CASSFFGQQPSQYF
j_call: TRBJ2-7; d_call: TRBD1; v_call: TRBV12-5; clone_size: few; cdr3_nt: TGTGCTAGTGGTTCGCACGCCGGGACAGGGGGCCAGCAGTACTTC; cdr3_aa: CASGSHAGTGGQQYF
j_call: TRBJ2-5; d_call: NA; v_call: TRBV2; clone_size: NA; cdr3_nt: TGTGCCAGCGGGTATACTAGCAGGGAGACCCAGTACTTC; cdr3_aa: CASGYTSRETQYF
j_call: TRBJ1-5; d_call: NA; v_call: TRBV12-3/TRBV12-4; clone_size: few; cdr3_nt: TGTGCCAGCAGCGGGGATAGAGGCCCCAATCAGCCCCAGCATTTT; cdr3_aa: CASSGDRGPNQPQHF
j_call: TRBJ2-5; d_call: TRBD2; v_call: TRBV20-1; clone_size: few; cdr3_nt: TGCAGTGCTTCAGGACTAGCGGGGGACCAAGAGACCCAGTACTTC; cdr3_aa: CSASGLAGDQETQYF
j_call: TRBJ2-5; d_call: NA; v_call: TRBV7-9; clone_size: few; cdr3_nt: TGTGCCAGCAGCCTCGGGACTTCCCTGGGGACCCAGTACTTC; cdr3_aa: CASSLGTSLGTQYF
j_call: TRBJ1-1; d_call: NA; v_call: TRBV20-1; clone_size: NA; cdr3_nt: TGCAGTGCTTTAGGACACGGAACTGAAGCTTTCTTT; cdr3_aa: CSALGHGTEAFF
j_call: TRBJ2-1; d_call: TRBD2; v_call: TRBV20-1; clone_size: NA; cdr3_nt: TGCAGTGCTCCCAGTAGGCTAGCGGGGGGAAATGAGCAGTTCTTC; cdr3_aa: CSAPSRLAGGNEQFF
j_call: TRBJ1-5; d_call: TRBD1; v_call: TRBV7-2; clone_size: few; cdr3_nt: TGTGCCAGCAGTACTACAGGGGGCAATCAGCCCCAGCATTTT; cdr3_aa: CASSTTGGNQPQHF
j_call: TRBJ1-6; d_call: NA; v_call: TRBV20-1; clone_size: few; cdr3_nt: TGCAGTGCTAGAGATCTCGTGGGGACTTCACCCCTCCACTTT; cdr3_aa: CSARDLVGTSPLHF
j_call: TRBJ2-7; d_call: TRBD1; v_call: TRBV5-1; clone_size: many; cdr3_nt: TGCGCCAGCAGCTTGGCTCAGGGGGACGACGAGCAGTACTTC; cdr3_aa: CASSLAQGDDEQYF
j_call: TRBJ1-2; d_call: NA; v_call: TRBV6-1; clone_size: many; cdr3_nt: TGTGCCAGCACACAGAACTATGGCTACACCTTC; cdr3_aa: CASTQNYGYTF
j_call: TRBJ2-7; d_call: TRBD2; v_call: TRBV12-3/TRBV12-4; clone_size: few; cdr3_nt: TGTGCCAGTCGCGGGAGGGCCTTGGGCGAGCAGTACTTC; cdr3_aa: CASRGRALGEQYF
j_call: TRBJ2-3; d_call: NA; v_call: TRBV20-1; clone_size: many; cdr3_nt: TGCAGTGCTCGACGACTAAGCGGTTGGACAGATACGCAGTATTTT; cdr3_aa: CSARRLSGWTDTQYF
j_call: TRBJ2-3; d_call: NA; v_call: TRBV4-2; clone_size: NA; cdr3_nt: TGTGCCAGCAGCCAAGAGTCTCGGGGTACCACCACAGATACGCAGTATTTT; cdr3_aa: CASSQESRGTTTDTQYF
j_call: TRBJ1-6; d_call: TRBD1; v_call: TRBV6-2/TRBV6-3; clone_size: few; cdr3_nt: TGTGCCAGCAAAAAAACAGGGGTCGGTTCACCCCTCCACTTT; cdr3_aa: CASKKTGVGSPLHF
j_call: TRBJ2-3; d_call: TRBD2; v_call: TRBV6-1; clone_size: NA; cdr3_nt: TGTGCCGCCCGGGGGGACGGCACAGATACGCAGTATTTT; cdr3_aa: CAARGDGTDTQYF
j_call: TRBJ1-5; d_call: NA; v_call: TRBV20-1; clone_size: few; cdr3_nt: TGCAGTGCTAGGGCCGGGATGTATAGCAATCAGCCCCAGCATTTT; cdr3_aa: CSARAGMYSNQPQHF
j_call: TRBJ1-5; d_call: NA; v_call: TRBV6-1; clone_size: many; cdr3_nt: TGTGCCAGCACCGGAAGGCAGGAGACTCAGCCCCAGCATTTT; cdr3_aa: CASTGRQETQPQHF
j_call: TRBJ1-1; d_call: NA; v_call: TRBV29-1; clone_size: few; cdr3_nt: TGCAGCGCCTCAGGCAGGCGGGAGAACACTGAAGCTTTCTTT; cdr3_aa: CSASGRRENTEAFF
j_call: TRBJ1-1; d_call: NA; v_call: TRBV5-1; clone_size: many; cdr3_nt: TGCGCCAGCAGCTTGGGGGTGCGGACGAACACTGAAGCTTTCTTT; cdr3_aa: CASSLGVRTNTEAFF
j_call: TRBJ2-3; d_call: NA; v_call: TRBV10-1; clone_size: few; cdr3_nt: TGCGCCAGCAGTGAGTCCGGCACAGATACGCAGTATTTT; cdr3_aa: CASSESGTDTQYF
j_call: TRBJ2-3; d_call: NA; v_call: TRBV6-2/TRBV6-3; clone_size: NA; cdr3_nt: TGTGCCAGCAGTTACTCGTTTGGCCAGGGCCCCACAGATACGCAGTATTTT; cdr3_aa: CASSYSFGQGPTDTQYF
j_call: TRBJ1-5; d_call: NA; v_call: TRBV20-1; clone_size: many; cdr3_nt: TGCAGTGCTCGGACTCATAGCAATCAGCCCCAGCATTTT; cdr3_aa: CSARTHSNQPQHF
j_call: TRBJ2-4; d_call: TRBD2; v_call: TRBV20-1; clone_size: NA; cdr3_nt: TGCTGTGCTATGGCCGGGACTAGCGGGGGGCATAAAAACATTCAGTACTTC; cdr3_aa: CCAMAGTSGGHKNIQYF
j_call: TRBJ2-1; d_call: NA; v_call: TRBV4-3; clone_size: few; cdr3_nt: TGCGCCAGCAGCCAAGAATTGGTTGGCGGGTTGCGTTACAATGAGCAGTTCTTC; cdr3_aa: CASSQELVGGLRYNEQFF
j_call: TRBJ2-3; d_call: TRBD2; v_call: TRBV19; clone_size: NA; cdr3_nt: TGTGCCAGTAGTATCCAGCTAGCGGGGGGCACAGATACGCAGTATTTT; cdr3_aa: CASSIQLAGGTDTQYF
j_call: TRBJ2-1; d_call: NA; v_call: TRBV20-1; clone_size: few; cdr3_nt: TGCAGTGCTAGCTACGGTCAAACATCCCCTGAGCAGTTCTTC; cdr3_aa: CSASYGQTSPEQFF